This entry lists 13 T cell receptor beta chains sequenced from one sample in a study of blood T cell repertoires in COVID-19. Clones were read by immunoSEQ multiplex PCR, and TCRdb kept only the in-frame ones, dropping some. This table has about 100,000 clones, approximately 90% appearing once. Sequenced sample: peripheral blood. These receptor sequences come from a man aged 50 to 59 with active COVID-19.

This chain connects TRBV2 to TRBJ2-3; D gene uncertain. Trimming stripped 5 bases from V and 5 bases from J, with 8 bases between. CDR3 length: 12 residues. Germline values: CDR1 SNHLY, CDR2 FYNNEI. DNA for the CDR3: TGTGCCAGCAGTCCGGGTCTAGATACGCAGTATTTT. It translates to CASSPGLDTQYF. Full variable domain (missing parts from reference TRBV2 and TRBJ2-3): EPEVTQTPSHQVTQMGQEVILRCVPISNHLYFYWYRQILGQKVEFLVSFYNNEISEKSEIFDDQFSVERPDGSNFTLKIRSTKLEDSAMYFCASSPGLDTQYFGPGTRLTVL.

The J gene is TRBJ1-5, the V gene TRBV4-1; D remains unclear. The V and J ends lost 0 bases and 7 bases respectively, with 7 bases between them. This CDR3 region has 13 residues. The germline gives CDR1 MGHRA, CDR2 YSYEKL. The CDR3 DNA follows: TGCGCCAGCAGCCAAGAGAGGTACCAGCCCCAGCATTTT. It codes for CASSQERYQPQHF.

The chain is built from TRBV6-5 and TRBJ1-1; no definite D call. This CDR3 contains 12 residues. V dropped 7 bases and J dropped 3 bases, with 9 bases sitting between them. Germline V lookup: CDR1 MNHEY, CDR2 SVGAGI. The CDR3 loop reads CASTGIHTEAFF. In DNA, the CDR3 is TGTGCCAGCACCGGGATTCACACTGAAGCTTTCTTT.

The chain has TRBV7-8 and TRBJ1-5; 9 nucleotides align to TRBD1. The CDR3 sequence is 15 residues long. CDR1 and CDR2 from the germline V gene are SGHVS and FQNEAQ. V dropped 1 base and J dropped 3; count of bases not matched to a gene: 1. The CDR3 DNA reads as TGTGCCAGCAGCTTAGGGACAGGGGACAATCAGCCCCAGCATTTT. Translation: CASSLGTGDNQPQHF.

Turning to this clone: A read error may produce the germline difference seen at one junction end. This chain connects TRBV2 to TRBJ2-1, with 12 bases fitting TRBD2. The CDR3 contains 13 residues. Germline CDR1 SNHLY, CDR2 FYNNEI. CDR3 region: CTSTRLAGAEQFF. In DNA, the CDR3 is TGTACCAGCACCAGACTAGCGGGAGCCGAGCAGTTCTTC.

The V and J genes are TRBV5-1 and TRBJ2-2; 11 nucleotides align to TRBD1. Unmatched junction bases numbered 9, after V lost 4 bases and J lost 7 bases. From germline, CDR1 is SGHRS and CDR2 YFSETQ. This CDR3 is built from 16 residues. Here the CDR3 reads CASSIPDRGQVGELFF. The DNA for the CDR3 is TGCGCCAGCAGCATACCGGACAGGGGGCAGGTCGGGGAGCTGTTTTTT. The variable domain in full, with the rest retrieved from reference TRBV5-1 and TRBJ2-2, is KAGVTQTPRYLIKTRGQQVTLSCSPISGHRSVSWYQQTPGQGLQFLFEYFSETQRNKGNFPGRFSGRQFSNSRSEMNVSTLELGDSALYLCASSIPDRGQVGELFFGEGSRLTVL.

The chain uses TRBV11-3 and TRBJ2-1; 7 nucleotides match TRBD1. Looked up from germline, CDR1 is SGHNT and CDR2 is YENEEA. The trim removed 0 bases at V and 4 bases at J, leaving 3 bases unmatched. The CDR3 length is 15 residues. CDR3 DNA: TGTGCCAGCAGCTTAGAGGGCAGGGGGTACAATGAGCAGTTCTTC. Translation: CASSLEGRGYNEQFF.

This clone is deemed medium-sized. The genes are TRBV5-4 and TRBJ1-6, with D possibly TRBD1 on 5 matching bases. Germline CDR1 reads SGHNT; CDR2 reads YYREEE (reference sequence). CDR3 size: 15 residues. The germline V and J ends were trimmed by 4 bases and 7 bases, with 15 bases remaining between them. The CDR3 DNA is TGTGCCAGCAGCCCTGGCGGGGCGGGGAATTCACCCCTCCACTTT. Residues: CASSPGGAGNSPLHF.

The chain combines TRBV29-1 with TRBJ1-1; 7 nucleotides align to TRBD1. CDR1 SQVTM and CDR2 ANQGSEA come from the germline V gene. The CDR3 has 13 amino acids. V was clipped by 5 bases and J by 4 bases; unmatched bases: 7. The CDR3 reads CSVLRGLSTEAFF. DNA of the CDR3: TGCAGCGTTCTGAGGGGGCTTAGCACTGAAGCTTTCTTT.

The count of this clone is one. The chain links TRBV19 to TRBJ1-2, with D possibly TRBD1 on 6 matching bases. Germline CDR1 LNHDA, CDR2 SQIVND (reference sequence). The CDR3 has 15 residues. V gave up 5 bases and J gave up 5 bases, with 18 bases separating them. The CDR3 is CASSPPPGVGYGYTF. In DNA form, the CDR3 reads TGTGCCAGTAGTCCGCCTCCAGGGGTTGGTTATGGCTACACCTTC.

The chain carries TRBV18 and TRBJ2-4; a weak D match, TRBD1 (6 bases). CDR3 size: 14 residues. Germline V gene sequence: CDR1 KGHSH, CDR2 LQKENI. Trimming shortened V by 3 bases and J by 2 bases, and 8 bases separated the two germline ends. CDR3 sequence (DNA): TGTGCCAGCTCACCCCAGGGGTCCAAAAACATTCAGTACTTC. Translation: CASSPQGSKNIQYF. Together with reference TRBV18 and TRBJ2-4, the CDR3 gives the full variable domain: NAGVMQNPRHLVRRRGQEARLRCSPMKGHSHVYWYRQLPEEGLKFMVYLQKENIIDESGMPKERFSAEFPKEGPSILRIQQVVRGDSAAYFCASSPQGSKNIQYFGAGTRLSVL.

J is TRBJ1-2 and V is TRBV7-9, with D perhaps matching TRBD1 (5 bases). This CDR3 contains 13 residues. Germline CDR1 reads SEHNR; CDR2 reads FQNEAQ (reference sequence). V gave up 6 bases and J gave up 0 bases, with 8 bases separating them. CDR3 amino acids: CASRDTANYGYTF. CDR3 sequence (DNA): TGTGCCAGCAGGGACACAGCTAACTATGGCTACACCTTC.

The V call is TRBV11-2, the J call TRBJ1-1; tentative D call: TRBD1 (5 bases). This CDR3 comprises 15 residues. Between the trimmed V and J ends, which lost 3 bases and 1 base, there was a span of 12 bases. Germline assignment: CDR1 SGHAT and CDR2 FQNNGV. CDR3 sequence reads: CASSFAFTGNTEAFF. CDR3 bases: TGTGCCAGCAGCTTTGCCTTTACAGGGAACACTGAAGCTTTCTTT.